These T cell receptor beta chains were read from a single sample in a study of CD8 T cells in ankylosing spondylitis. One entry per CDR3 protein, called by TCRdb with MiXCR from the 5' RACE reads. This table has roughly 160,000 distinct CDR3 sequences, around a tenth appearing once. Material: blood, either unsorted or a sorted T cell fraction (not recorded which). The receptors were sampled from a male donor with ankylosing spondylitis or in good health (not recorded which). Both conserved end residues are part of each CDR3. The D gene is left open where the match is weak. Where a row states a size, it is once, few, many or the class of an expanded clone; other rows omit it.

D	V	J	size	CDR3	DNA
TRBD1	TRBV7-9	TRBJ2-3	NA	CASSWGQGRTDTQYF	TGTGCCAGCAGCTGGGGACAGGGAAGAACAGATACGCAGTATTTT
TRBD2	TRBV7-2	TRBJ2-7	many	CASSLLLRRLAGKEQYF	TGTGCCAGCAGTCTCCTATTACGTAGGCTAGCGGGAAAGGAGCAGTACTTC
NA	TRBV29-1	TRBJ1-2	NA	CSAADMYGYTF	TGCAGCGCTGCAGACATGTATGGCTACACCTTC
NA	TRBV20-1	TRBJ2-7	many	CSARDVFPGHEQYF	TGCAGTGCTAGAGATGTTTTCCCGGGGCACGAGCAGTACTTC
TRBD2	TRBV9	TRBJ2-3	many	CASSDPPAGDSTDTQYF	TGTGCCAGCAGCGACCCCCCGGCGGGGGATAGCACAGATACGCAGTATTTT
NA	TRBV2	TRBJ2-5	many	CASLGKETQYF	TGTGCCAGCTTGGGGAAAGAGACCCAGTACTTC
TRBD1	TRBV5-1	TRBJ1-1	many	CASSHGTGGDGTEAFF	TGCGCCAGCAGCCACGGGACAGGGGGCGATGGCACTGAAGCTTTCTTT
NA	TRBV7-7	TRBJ1-1	many	CASSYRGTEAFF	TGTGCCAGCAGCTACCGGGGGACTGAAGCTTTCTTT
TRBD2	TRBV3-1	TRBJ2-1	NA	CASSQGTSGGHNEQFF	TGTGCCAGCAGCCAAGGGACTAGCGGGGGGCACAATGAGCAGTTCTTC
NA	TRBV3-1	TRBJ2-1	NA	CASSQEVLVTAEQFF	TGTGCCAGCAGCCAAGAAGTTTTGGTGACGGCTGAGCAGTTCTTC
TRBD1	TRBV7-9	TRBJ1-1	few	CASSLTGGLPEAFF	TGTGCCAGCAGCTTGACAGGGGGCTTGCCTGAAGCTTTCTTT
TRBD2	TRBV6-1	TRBJ2-7	many	CASTQGPSGFSYEQYF	TGTGCCAGCACCCAAGGCCCTAGCGGGTTCTCCTACGAGCAGTACTTC
TRBD1	TRBV5-1	TRBJ2-3	many	CASSLGWQDRGTDTQYF	TGCGCCAGCAGCTTGGGTTGGCAGGACAGGGGCACAGATACGCAGTATTTT
NA	TRBV20-1	TRBJ2-1	many	CSARWNEQFF	TGCAGTGCTAGGTGGAATGAGCAGTTCTTC
TRBD1	TRBV7-9	TRBJ2-7	many	CASSSDRGYSYEQYF	TGTGCCAGCAGCTCCGACAGGGGTTACTCCTACGAGCAGTACTTC
TRBD2	TRBV20-1	TRBJ2-7	many	CSASGRNYEQYF	TGCAGTGCTAGCGGGAGGAACTACGAGCAGTACTTC
TRBD2	TRBV7-9	TRBJ2-3	NA	CASSWPAGAASTDTQYF	TGTGCCAGCAGCTGGCCGGCGGGAGCGGCTAGCACAGATACGCAGTATTTT
TRBD2	TRBV20-1	TRBJ2-3	many	CSASTSGKADTQYF	TGCAGTGCTTCGACTAGCGGGAAAGCAGATACGCAGTATTTT
TRBD2	TRBV6-1	TRBJ2-1	few	CASSEALAGGSSYNEQFF	TGTGCCAGCAGTGAAGCGCTAGCGGGGGGGTCGAGCTACAATGAGCAGTTCTTC
TRBD1	TRBV20-1	TRBJ1-1	many	CSAETGRGNTEAFF	TGCAGTGCCGAGACAGGGCGGGGGAACACTGAAGCTTTCTTT
NA	TRBV12-3/TRBV12-4	TRBJ2-1	few	CASRLRGQDNEQFF	TGTGCCAGCAGACTCCGGGGCCAGGACAATGAGCAGTTCTTC
TRBD2	TRBV10-3	TRBJ2-3	many	CAINPSGPSRDTQYF	TGTGCCATCAACCCTAGCGGCCCCTCCCGTGATACGCAGTATTTT
TRBD1	TRBV10-3	TRBJ2-3	many	CAISDGQVGRRSTDTQYF	TGTGCCATCAGTGATGGACAGGTGGGACGCCGTAGCACAGATACGCAGTATTTT
TRBD1	TRBV4-1	TRBJ2-2	NA	CASSQESGQGNFANTGELFF	TGCGCCAGCAGCCAAGAGTCCGGACAGGGCAATTTTGCGAACACCGGGGAGCTGTTTTTT
NA	TRBV20-1	TRBJ1-1	few	CSGISGSANTEAFF	TGCAGTGGAATAAGCGGATCTGCGAACACTGAAGCTTTCTTT
TRBD1	TRBV27	TRBJ1-4	many	CASSFGQGREKLFF	TGTGCCAGCAGTTTCGGACAGGGCCGGGAAAAACTGTTTTTT
NA	TRBV5-1	TRBJ2-5	many	CASSLDLGRVETQYF	TGCGCCAGCAGCTTGGATCTAGGCAGGGTGGAGACCCAGTACTTC
NA	TRBV19	TRBJ2-2	few	CASRAGSRSGELFF	TGTGCCAGTAGGGCTGGAAGTAGGTCCGGGGAGCTGTTTTTT
NA	TRBV12-3/TRBV12-4	TRBJ1-2	many	CASSLGLGGYTF	TGTGCCAGCAGTTTAGGTCTAGGAGGCTACACCTTC
TRBD2	TRBV6-1	TRBJ2-1	many	CASSKEREGYNEQFF	TGTGCCAGCAGTAAGGAGCGGGAGGGCTACAATGAGCAGTTCTTC
NA	TRBV3-1	TRBJ1-1	few	CASSQPSRDTEAFF	TGTGCCAGCAGCCAACCGTCCAGGGATACTGAAGCTTTCTTT
TRBD1	TRBV7-8	TRBJ1-1	many	CASSLAGQAKAFF	TGTGCCAGCAGCTTAGCAGGACAGGCGAAAGCTTTCTTT
NA	TRBV7-9	TRBJ2-1	NA	CASSLASTREQFF	TGTGCCAGCAGCTTAGCCTCGACTAGAGAGCAGTTCTTC
TRBD2	TRBV10-1	TRBJ2-2	many	CASRRTRNTGELFF	TGCGCCAGCAGGAGGACTAGGAACACCGGGGAGCTGTTTTTT
TRBD1	TRBV7-9	TRBJ1-1	few	CASSGTTGVEGPEAFF	TGTGCCAGCAGCGGTACTACAGGGGTCGAGGGCCCTGAAGCTTTCTTT
TRBD2	TRBV20-1	TRBJ2-3	many	CSAPGLAGSGDTQYF	TGCAGTGCACCAGGACTAGCGGGATCTGGAGATACGCAGTATTTT
TRBD1	TRBV5-1	TRBJ1-4	many	CASSTRTGGGEKLFF	TGCGCCAGCAGCACCAGGACAGGGGGGGGTGAAAAACTGTTTTTT
NA	TRBV20-1	TRBJ2-5	many	CSASRGGTETQYF	TGCAGTGCTAGTAGGGGGGGCACGGAGACCCAGTACTTC
TRBD1	TRBV9	TRBJ1-2	many	CASSVEEGPTGGWRGYGYTF	TGTGCCAGCAGCGTAGAAGAAGGGCCTACAGGGGGATGGCGTGGCTATGGCTACACCTTC
TRBD1	TRBV15	TRBJ2-7	many	CATSTGQGSDEQYF	TGTGCCACCAGCACGGGACAGGGGTCGGACGAGCAGTACTTC
NA	TRBV20-1	TRBJ1-6	few	CSARGGGADNSPLHF	TGCAGTGCTAGAGGGGGGGGGGCAGATAATTCACCCCTCCACTTT
TRBD1	TRBV6-2/TRBV6-3	TRBJ1-2	NA	CASSGQGIYGYTF	TGTGCCAGCAGTGGACAGGGGATCTATGGCTACACCTTC
NA	TRBV29-1	TRBJ1-2	many	CSVEPGGGYGYTF	TGCAGCGTTGAGCCCGGGGGCGGCTATGGCTACACCTTC
TRBD1	TRBV2	TRBJ2-5	many	CASRAPGQPSVETQYF	TGTGCCAGCAGAGCCCCGGGACAGCCATCCGTAGAGACCCAGTACTTC
NA	TRBV7-6	TRBJ2-7	NA	CASSLGPGPYEQYF	TGTGCCAGCAGCTTAGGCCCAGGTCCCTACGAGCAGTACTTC
TRBD1	TRBV19	TRBJ1-1	NA	CASSTNRGRQREAFF	TGTGCCAGTAGTACAAACAGGGGCCGGCAAAGGGAAGCTTTCTTT
TRBD2	TRBV18	TRBJ2-1	few	CASSEPGLADYNEQFF	TGTGCCAGCTCAGAACCGGGACTAGCGGACTACAATGAGCAGTTCTTC
NA	TRBV6-1	TRBJ2-1	NA	CASSERGVDEQFF	TGTGCCAGCAGTGAAAGGGGGGTGGATGAGCAGTTCTTC
TRBD1	TRBV7-2	TRBJ1-3	few	CASSLVGTGGGNTIYF	TGTGCCAGCAGCTTAGTAGGGACAGGGGGTGGAAACACCATATATTTT
TRBD1	TRBV4-1	TRBJ2-7	NA	CASSQGTGGTYEQYF	TGCGCCAGCAGCCAAGGGACAGGGGGTACGTACGAGCAGTACTTC
TRBD1	TRBV4-1	TRBJ1-6	few	CASSQVYGQGASPLHF	TGCGCCAGCAGCCAAGTCTATGGACAGGGAGCCTCACCCCTCCACTTT
NA	TRBV9	TRBJ1-1	many	CASSSARDTEAFF	TGTGCCAGCAGCTCCGCGAGGGACACTGAAGCTTTCTTT
TRBD1	TRBV2	TRBJ2-7	NA	CASSEDRGSYEQYF	TGTGCCAGCAGTGAGGACAGGGGCTCCTACGAGCAGTACTTC
NA	TRBV30	TRBJ2-2	NA	CAWSIGVLTGELFF	TGTGCCTGGAGTATCGGGGTGCTCACCGGGGAGCTGTTTTTT
TRBD2	TRBV2	TRBJ2-3	NA	CASRPLQGTSGSSDTQYF	TGTGCCAGCAGACCTCTTCAGGGGACTAGCGGGAGCTCAGATACGCAGTATTTT
NA	TRBV7-9	TRBJ2-5	NA	CASSLGSHQETQYF	TGTGCCAGCAGCTTAGGGTCTCACCAAGAGACCCAGTACTTC
NA	TRBV15	TRBJ1-2	NA	CATSRDRSLGYTF	TGTGCCACCAGCAGAGACCGGTCCTTGGGCTACACCTTC
TRBD1	TRBV5-1	TRBJ1-1	many	CASSSGTGWSEAFF	TGCGCCAGCAGCTCCGGGACAGGGTGGTCTGAAGCTTTCTTT